Given below is one T cell receptor beta chain in context. CDR3 length equals 15 residues. V lost 2 bases to trimming and J lost 4 bases; unmatched junction nucleotides: 5. CDR1 SGHVS and CDR2 FNYEAQ come from the germline V gene. The data were taken from a study of blood T cell repertoires in COVID-19. The method was immunoSEQ multiplex PCR; TCRdb's version includes in-frame clones alone and lacks a portion of them. The sample consists of around 310,000 clones, roughly 90% of them appearing once. The sequenced material came from peripheral blood. The chain is built from TRBV7-6 and TRBJ2-5; the match to TRBD2 covers 9 bases. The sequence came from a woman aged 25 to 45 with COVID-19, enrolled during active disease. The DNA of the CDR3 is TGTGCCAGCAGCTTAAATAGGGGACTAGCAGAGACCCAGTACTTC. This codes for CASSLNRGLAETQYF.